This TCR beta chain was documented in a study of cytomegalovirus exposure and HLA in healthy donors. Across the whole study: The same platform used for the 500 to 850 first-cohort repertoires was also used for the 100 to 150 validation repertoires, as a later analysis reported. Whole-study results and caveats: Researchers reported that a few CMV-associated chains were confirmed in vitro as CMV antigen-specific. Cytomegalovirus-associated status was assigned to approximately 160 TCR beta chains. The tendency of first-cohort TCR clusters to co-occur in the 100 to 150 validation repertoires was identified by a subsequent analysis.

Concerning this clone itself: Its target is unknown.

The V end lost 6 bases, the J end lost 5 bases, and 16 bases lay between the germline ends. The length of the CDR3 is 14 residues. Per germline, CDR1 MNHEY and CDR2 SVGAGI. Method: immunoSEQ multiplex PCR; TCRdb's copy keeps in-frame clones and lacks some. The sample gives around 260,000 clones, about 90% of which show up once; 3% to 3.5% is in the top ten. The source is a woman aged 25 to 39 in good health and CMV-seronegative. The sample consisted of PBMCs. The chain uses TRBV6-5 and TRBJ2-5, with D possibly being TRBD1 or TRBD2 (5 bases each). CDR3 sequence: CASRERGVGETQYF. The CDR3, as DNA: TGTGCCAGCAGGGAGAGGGGCGTTGGGGAGACCCAGTACTTC.